The source of this TCR beta chain is a study of early T cells in non-severe SARS-CoV-2 infection. Unique molecular identifiers (one per individual cDNA molecule) were attached. TCRdb recomputed calls from the 5' RACE reads with MiXCR, one row per CDR3 protein. Of 55,000 to 65,000 distinct CDR3 sequences in the sample, 10% to 15% are singletons; the top ten hold approximately 1.3%. The CDR3 extends over 17 amino acids. The trim removed 5 bases at V and 0 bases at J, leaving 10 bases unmatched. Germline CDR1 and CDR2: MNHEY and SMNVEV (reference sequence). This clonotype was seen more than once but under ten times.

This clonotype originated in an adult who was a healthcare worker with PCR-confirmed SARS-CoV-2 infection or an uninfected control (not recorded which). V and J are TRBV27 and TRBJ2-3; 8 positions match TRBD2. The sequences come from whole blood, collected at baseline. The CDR3: CASSPSTSETSTDTQYF. In DNA, the CDR3 is TGTGCCAGCAGTCCCTCGACTAGCGAGACTAGCACAGATACGCAGTATTTT.